This is a list of T cell receptor beta chains from one sample in a study of control samples from healthy donors and cancer patients. Profiling relied on immunoSEQ multiplex PCR, and the TCRdb table lists in-frame clones only, not all of them. This sample carries about 120,000 clones, roughly nine tenths of them seen once, and the ten largest clones take around 40%. Sequencing was carried out using blood. The origin of the receptors is a man aged 50-59 years in good health. CDR3s include the opening cysteine and the closing phenylalanine or tryptophan. Fields, in order: clone size, V gene, CDR3 length, J gene, D gene, CDR3 protein, CDR3 DNA. D genes are given only for firm matches. Only some rows state a clone size, as once, few, many or a class for expanded clones.

>NA|TRBV27|16|TRBJ2-7|TRBD1
CASSLSGTGGMYEQYF
TGTGCCAGCAGTTTATCGGGGACAGGGGGAATGTACGAGCAGTACTTC
>once|TRBV29-1|15|TRBJ2-5|NA
CSVVGGELPQETQYF
TGCAGCGTTGTAGGGGGTGAACTCCCCCAAGAGACCCAGTACTTC
>NA|TRBV4-2|15|TRBJ1-2|TRBD1
CASSPRQGFVYGYTF
TGTGCCAGCAGCCCACGACAGGGCTTTGTCTATGGCTACACCTTC
>NA|TRBV4-2|14|TRBJ2-5|NA
CASRGGGEGGTQYF
TGTGCCAGCAGGGGGGGAGGTGAGGGTGGGACCCAGTACTTC
>NA|TRBV6-5|14|TRBJ2-7|NA
CASSDGALGYEQYF
TGTGCCAGCAGCGACGGGGCCCTGGGATACGAGCAGTACTTC
>once|TRBV19|15|TRBJ1-2|NA
CASSKGDGPSYGYTF
TGTGCCAGTAGTAAGGGAGACGGACCAAGCTATGGCTACACCTTC
>NA|TRBV7-9|13|TRBJ2-7|NA
CASSLAVGSEQYF
TGTGCCAGCAGCTTAGCGGTCGGATCCGAGCAGTACTTC
>NA|TRBV7-2|16|TRBJ1-5|NA
CASSLVAGTDNQPQHF
TGTGCCAGCAGCTTAGTGGCAGGAACGGACAATCAGCCCCAGCATTTT
>NA|TRBV29-1|16|TRBJ2-3|TRBD2
CSVETGASGGTDTQYF
TGCAGCGTTGAAACGGGGGCTAGCGGGGGGACAGATACGCAGTATTTT
>few|TRBV5-1|15|TRBJ2-7|TRBD1
CASRPRDRETYEQYF
TGCGCCAGCAGACCTCGGGACAGGGAGACCTACGAGCAGTACTTC
>once|TRBV7-8|18|TRBJ2-6|NA
CASSLLNLPSSGANVLTF
TGTGCCAGCAGTCTACTAAATTTACCGAGCTCTGGGGCCAACGTCCTGACTTTC
>NA|TRBV7-7|15|TRBJ1-4|NA
CASSSSQGPNEKLFF
TGTGCCAGCAGCTCGAGTCAGGGCCCTAATGAAAAACTGTTTTTT
>NA|TRBV6-5|13|TRBJ2-7|NA
CASSYRAAPEQYF
TGTGCCAGCAGTTACAGGGCAGCCCCAGAGCAGTACTTC
>NA|TRBV10-3|14|TRBJ2-3|TRBD2
CAISFSGARDTQYF
TGTGCCATCAGTTTTAGCGGGGCCAGAGATACGCAGTATTTT
>NA|TRBV2|13|TRBJ1-1|NA
CASSDWDNTEAFF
TGTGCCAGCAGTGATTGGGACAACACTGAAGCTTTCTTT
>NA|TRBV6-5|13|TRBJ1-1|NA
CASSTILGVEAFF
TGTGCCAGCAGTACAATACTCGGGGTTGAAGCTTTCTTT
>NA|TRBV18|15|TRBJ1-6|NA
CASSPSALSDSPLHF
TGTGCCAGCTCCCCGTCGGCCCTTTCGGATTCACCCCTCCACTTT
>NA|TRBV11-2|15|TRBJ2-1|TRBD1
CASSLAPQGYNEQFF
TGTGCCAGCAGCTTAGCCCCACAGGGGTACAATGAGCAGTTCTTC
>NA|TRBV2|14|TRBJ2-5|TRBD1
CASLPGQGAETQYF
TGTGCCAGCTTACCTGGACAGGGGGCGGAGACCCAGTACTTC
>NA|TRBV6-6|15|TRBJ2-5|TRBD1
CASSYPQGAQETQYF
TGTGCCAGCAGTTACCCGCAGGGGGCCCAAGAGACCCAGTACTTC
>NA|TRBV30|14|TRBJ1-5|TRBD1
CAWSGTGGVQPQHF
TGTGCCTGGAGCGGGACAGGGGGCGTTCAGCCCCAGCATTTT
>NA|TRBV11-2|17|TRBJ1-3|TRBD1
CASSLAPGQGAGNTIYF
TGTGCCAGCAGCTTAGCCCCAGGACAGGGTGCTGGAAACACCATATATTTT
>NA|TRBV9|16|TRBJ2-5|TRBD2
CASSVGLAGGLGTQYF
TGTGCCAGCAGCGTAGGACTAGCGGGGGGGCTGGGGACCCAGTACTTC
>NA|TRBV6-6|14|TRBJ2-7|NA
CASSQQVSSYEQYF
TGTGCCAGCAGTCAACAGGTTTCTTCCTACGAGCAGTACTTC
>NA|TRBV2|14|TRBJ1-1|TRBD1
CASSEGQGVTEAFF
TGTGCCAGCAGTGAAGGTCAGGGGGTCACTGAAGCTTTCTTT
>NA|TRBV6-1|14|TRBJ1-2|TRBD1
CASSEGQGEGGYTF
TGTGCCAGCAGTGAAGGACAGGGGGAGGGTGGCTACACCTTC
>NA|TRBV6-1|16|TRBJ2-5|TRBD2
CASSGPLAGVEGTQYF
TGTGCCAGCAGTGGGCCACTAGCGGGGGTAGAGGGGACCCAGTACTTC
>NA|TRBV5-8|15|TRBJ1-4|TRBD1
CASSFGGQINEKLFF
TGTGCCAGCAGCTTCGGGGGACAGATTAATGAAAAACTGTTTTTT